This T cell receptor beta chain was profiled in a study of T cells expressing NK-cell markers. After re-calling the 5' RACE reads, TCRdb lists one entry per CDR3 protein, DNA absent. In all, the sample yields a few hundred thousand distinct CDR3 sequences. This CDR3 has 16 residues. CDR1 DFQATT and CDR2 SNEGSKA come from the germline V gene (reference sequence). This TCR came from a man younger than 35 in good health. V gene TRBV20-1 combines with J gene TRBJ1-4. The sequencing sample was made of blood T cells: a sorted CD56 or NKG2C T cell subset, CD4+ or CD8+ T cells, or bulk PBMC T cells (not recorded which). The CDR3 loop reads CSARLLGRGGDEKLFF.